This T cell receptor (beta chain) was observed in a study of blood T cell repertoires in COVID-19. Study details: The study drew acute and convalescent COVID-19 samples from the United States, Italy and Spain. PBMCs, B-cell-depleted T cells, or T cells were the source of the cDNA or gDNA that made up the material.

In the source study's methods: Amplification of reference gene primers was used by the study to estimate nucleated cell counts. Here immunoSEQ multiplex PCR was the method, and the copy in TCRdb shows in-frame clones only, minus some. V, J and clone size derive from that table, while D and trimming were established from the DNA sequence. The data hold about 34,000 clones, with roughly 87% observed a single time. V was cut by 3 bases and J by 1 base, with 15 bases left in between. This CDR3 is built from 16 residues. Germline CDR1 and CDR2: SNHLY and FYNNEI. The specimen sequenced was peripheral blood. V and J are TRBV2 and TRBJ1-2; possibly TRBD1 for D (5 bases). The origin of this receptor is an older man with acute or convalescent COVID-19. CDR3 sequence reads: CASSDPDHRFNYGYTF. CDR3 nucleotide sequence: TGTGCCAGCAGTGACCCAGACCACAGGTTTAACTATGGCTACACCTTC.